The 9 T cell receptor beta chains in this list originate from one sample, sequenced in a study of T cell responses to AZD1222 COVID-19 vaccine. Repertoires were generated with immunoSEQ multiplex PCR, while TCRdb's copy carries only in-frame clones and drops some. Here the sample spans hundreds of thousands of clones, 85% to 95% being singletons. The source material was peripheral blood, sampled on day 0 of MenACWY control vaccination. All receptors derive from an adult in good health.

This chain joins TRBV12-3 or TRBV12-4 and TRBJ1-1; 7 bases are shared with TRBD1. The CDR3 is 13 amino acids. The V gene end was trimmed by 5 bases and the J gene end by 4 bases; junction bases not matched to a gene: 4. The CDR3 coding sequence is TGTGCCAGCAGTCTAGGGACAGCCACTGAAGCTTTCTTT. Encoded protein: CASSLGTATEAFF.

The J gene is TRBJ1-2, the V gene TRBV21-1; the table names TRBD1, a call not compared with the DNA. TRBV21-1 is noted as a pseudogene. This CDR3 has 19 amino acids. The CDR3 DNA reads TGTGCCAGCAGCAAAAGGGGGTGGGGACAGGTAAAATCTAACTATGGCTACACCTTC. This codes for CASSKRGWGQVKSNYGYTF.

The chain employs TRBV2 and TRBJ2-1, with unresolved D. Germline CDR1 reads SNHLY; CDR2 reads FYNNEI. The CDR3 extends over 14 amino acids. Trimming removed 8 bases at V and 2 bases at J, with 13 bases between. Here the CDR3 DNA reads TGTGCCAGCGGTCGGCGGACCCCCTACAATGAGCAGTTCTTC. The encoded protein is CASGRRTPYNEQFF.

A single count supports this clone. V usage is TRBV12-1 and J usage is TRBJ1-4. TRBV12-1 is a recognized pseudogene. This CDR3 contains 15 residues. CDR3 coding DNA: TGTGCCAGCAGCTTTAAGACTGATGGGGGTGAAAAACTGTTTTTT. This codes for CASSFKTDGGEKLFF.

This clone was seen only once. The rearrangement joins TRBV3-1 (or the pseudogene TRBV3-2) to TRBJ2-4; a weak D match, TRBD1 (6 bases). From germline, CDR1 is LGHDT and CDR2 YNNKEL (reference sequence). Trimming shortened V by 2 bases and J by 7 bases, and 18 bases separated the two germline ends. The CDR3 has 16 residues. CDR3 in amino acids: CASSQRAGDPANIQYF. The DNA of the CDR3 is TGTGCCAGCAGCCAACGGGCAGGGGACCCAGCGAACATTCAGTACTTC.

The chain carries TRBV3-1 (or the pseudogene TRBV3-2) and TRBJ2-5, with 9 nucleotides matching TRBD2. CDR1 is LGHDT and CDR2 is YNNKEL in the germline V gene (reference sequence). V trimming: 3 bases; J trimming: 4 bases; junction bases outside the gene matches: 3. CDR3 length equals 14 residues. Here the CDR3 reads CASSQRGGGETQYF. CDR3 in DNA: TGTGCCAGCAGCCAGCGGGGGGGCGGAGAGACCCAGTACTTC.

The chain joins TRBV6-5 to TRBJ1-2, with TRBD1 as a possible D gene (5 bases). Germline V gene data show CDR1 as MNHEY and CDR2 as SVGAGI. Deletions cut 8 bases from V and 1 base from J, with 14 bases between. The CDR3 has 14 amino acids. This CDR3 is CASYRGTFNYGYTF. CDR3 in DNA: TGTGCCAGCTATCGGGGCACCTTTAACTATGGCTACACCTTC.

V and J are TRBV28 and TRBJ1-6, with no clear D. V was pared by 6 bases and J by 0 bases, with 12 bases between. The germline V gene has CDR1 MDHEN and CDR2 SYDVKM. The CDR3 has 16 amino acids. CDR3 residues: CASRVRALSYNSPLHF. CDR3 nucleotide sequence: TGTGCCAGCAGGGTCCGGGCCCTCTCCTATAATTCACCCCTCCACTTT.

The chain is built from TRBV6-5 and TRBJ1-2, with TRBD1 matching 7 bases. J was trimmed by 6 bases and V by 5 bases; bases with no gene match: 9. The V gene's germline CDR1 is MNHEY and CDR2 SVGAGI. The CDR3 has 14 residues. The CDR3 protein is CASSRSTGIHGYTF. The CDR3 nucleotides are TGTGCCAGCAGTCGGTCGACAGGGATTCATGGCTACACCTTC.